The T cell receptor beta chain described here comes from a study of molecular identifiers for immune sequencing clone quantification. J lost 8 bases, V lost 6 bases, and 13 bases had no gene match. The germline V gene encodes CDR1 MNHEY and CDR2 SMNVEV (reference sequence). The CDR3 is made up of 17 amino acids. Libraries of bulk TCR were made by previously described methods (with listed TCR primers). Each CDR3 protein gets one entry after TCRdb re-called the PCR reads with MiXCR. Counted here are about 640,000 distinct CDR3 sequences, nearly 20% occurring once; the ten biggest clones make up 0.75% to 0.95%. About this clonotype itself: The antigen is undetermined.

Study results and limitations: Clones above 20 RNA copies held over 98% of effector molecules, under 1% in naive cells.

Naive CD8 T cell sorting was performed on the CD8+CD4-CCR7+CD45RA+ phenotype. The TCR sequence derives from a human donor in good health. Some libraries in this study had Jurkat cell RNA spiked in. Material for sequencing was naive CD8+ T cells from blood, with Jurkat cell RNA spiked in. Subset of the sample: FACS-sorted CD8+CD4-CCR7+CD45RA+ naive T cells. This chain links TRBV27 with TRBJ2-3, with 14 positions matching TRBD2. The CDR3 DNA sequence: TGTGCCAGCAGCCCTATCGGGACTAGCGGGAGTGGAGGTACGCAGTATTTT. It translates to CASSPIGTSGSGGTQYF.